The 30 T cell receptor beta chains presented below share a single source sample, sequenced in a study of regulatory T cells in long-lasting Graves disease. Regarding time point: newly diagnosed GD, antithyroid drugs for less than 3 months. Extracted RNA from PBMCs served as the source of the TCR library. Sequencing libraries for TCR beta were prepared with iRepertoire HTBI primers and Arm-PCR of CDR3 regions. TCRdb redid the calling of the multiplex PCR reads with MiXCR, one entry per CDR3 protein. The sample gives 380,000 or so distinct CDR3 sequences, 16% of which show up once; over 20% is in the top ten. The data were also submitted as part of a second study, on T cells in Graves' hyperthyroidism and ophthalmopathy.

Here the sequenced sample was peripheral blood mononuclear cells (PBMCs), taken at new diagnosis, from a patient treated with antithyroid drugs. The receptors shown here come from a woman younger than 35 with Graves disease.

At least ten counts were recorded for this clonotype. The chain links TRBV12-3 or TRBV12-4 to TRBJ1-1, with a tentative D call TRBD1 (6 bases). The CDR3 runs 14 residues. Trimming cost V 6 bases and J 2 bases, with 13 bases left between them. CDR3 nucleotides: TGTGCCAGCAGATGGGACACCCTAAACACTGAAGCTTTCTTT. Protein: CASRWDTLNTEAFF.

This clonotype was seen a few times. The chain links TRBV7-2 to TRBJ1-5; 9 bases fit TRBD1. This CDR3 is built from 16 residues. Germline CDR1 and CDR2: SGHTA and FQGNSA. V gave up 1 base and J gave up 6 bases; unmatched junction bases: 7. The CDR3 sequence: CASSLENRGLGQPQHF. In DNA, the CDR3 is TGTGCCAGCAGCTTAGAGAACAGGGGGCTGGGTCAGCCCCAGCATTTT.

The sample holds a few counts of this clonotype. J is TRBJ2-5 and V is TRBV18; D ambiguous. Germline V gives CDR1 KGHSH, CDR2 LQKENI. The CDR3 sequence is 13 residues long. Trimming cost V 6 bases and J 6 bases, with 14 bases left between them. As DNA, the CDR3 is TGTGCCAGCTCCGATGCCGCGAGTCAGACCCAGTACTTC. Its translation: CASSDAASQTQYF. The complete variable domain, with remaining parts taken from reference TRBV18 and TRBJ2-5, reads NAGVMQNPRHLVRRRGQEARLRCSPMKGHSHVYWYRQLPEEGLKFMVYLQKENIIDESGMPKERFSAEFPKEGPSILRIQQVVRGDSAAYFCASSDAASQTQYFGPGTRLLVL.

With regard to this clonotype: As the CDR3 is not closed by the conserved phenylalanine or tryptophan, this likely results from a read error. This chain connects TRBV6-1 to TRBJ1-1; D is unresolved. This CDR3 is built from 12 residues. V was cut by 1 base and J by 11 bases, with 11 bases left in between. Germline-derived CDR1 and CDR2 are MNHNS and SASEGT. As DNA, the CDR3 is TGTGCCAGCAGTGAAGGGACGGGCGAGGCTTTCTTG. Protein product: CASSEGTGEAFL.

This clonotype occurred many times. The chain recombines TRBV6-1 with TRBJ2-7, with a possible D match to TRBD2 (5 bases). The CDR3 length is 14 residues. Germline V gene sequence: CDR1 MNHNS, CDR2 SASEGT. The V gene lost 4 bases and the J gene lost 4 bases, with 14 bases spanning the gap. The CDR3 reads CASSGTGNYYEQYF. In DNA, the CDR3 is TGTGCCAGCAGTGGAACCGGGAACTATTACGAGCAGTACTTC.

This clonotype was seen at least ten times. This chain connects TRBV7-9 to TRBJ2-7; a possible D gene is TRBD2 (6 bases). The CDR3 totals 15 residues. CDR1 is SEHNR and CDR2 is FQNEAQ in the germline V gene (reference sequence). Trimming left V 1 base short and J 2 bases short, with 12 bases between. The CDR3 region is CASSLEAGFTYEQYF. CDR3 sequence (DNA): TGTGCCAGCAGCTTAGAGGCGGGGTTCACCTACGAGCAGTACTTC.

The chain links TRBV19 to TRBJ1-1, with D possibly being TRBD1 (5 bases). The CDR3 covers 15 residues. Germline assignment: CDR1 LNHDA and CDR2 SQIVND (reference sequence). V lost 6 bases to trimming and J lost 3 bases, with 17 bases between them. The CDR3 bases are TGTGCCAGTAGGGGGAGGGGCTTTGGGGACACTGAAGCTTTCTTT. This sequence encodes CASRGRGFGDTEAFF.

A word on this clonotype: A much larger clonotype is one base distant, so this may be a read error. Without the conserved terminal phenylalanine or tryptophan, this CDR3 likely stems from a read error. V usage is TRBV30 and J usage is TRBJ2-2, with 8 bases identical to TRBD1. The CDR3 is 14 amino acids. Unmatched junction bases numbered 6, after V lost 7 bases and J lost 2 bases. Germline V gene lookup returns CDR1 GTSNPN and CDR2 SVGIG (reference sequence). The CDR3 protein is CASETGDNTGELFS. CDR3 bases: TGTGCCTCTGAGACAGGGGACAACACCGGGGAGCTGTTTTCT.

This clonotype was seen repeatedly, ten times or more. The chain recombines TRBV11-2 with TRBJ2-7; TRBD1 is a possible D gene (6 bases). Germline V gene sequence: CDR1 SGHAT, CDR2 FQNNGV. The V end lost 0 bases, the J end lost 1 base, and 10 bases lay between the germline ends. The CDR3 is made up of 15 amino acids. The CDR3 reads CASSLEVDSSYEQYF. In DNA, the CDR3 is TGTGCCAGCAGCTTAGAAGTGGACAGTTCCTACGAGCAGTACTTC.

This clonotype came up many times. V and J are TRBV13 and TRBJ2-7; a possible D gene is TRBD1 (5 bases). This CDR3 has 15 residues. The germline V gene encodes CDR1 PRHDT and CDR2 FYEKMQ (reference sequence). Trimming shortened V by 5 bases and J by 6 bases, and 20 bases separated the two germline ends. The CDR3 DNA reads TGTGCCAGCAGCGCCCCTCATGTCAGGGAACCCGAGCAGTACTTC. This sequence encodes CASSAPHVREPEQYF.

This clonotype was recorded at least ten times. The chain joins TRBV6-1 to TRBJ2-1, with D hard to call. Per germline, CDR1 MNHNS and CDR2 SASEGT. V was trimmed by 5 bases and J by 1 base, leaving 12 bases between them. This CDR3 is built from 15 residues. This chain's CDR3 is CASSRNQWSYNEQFF. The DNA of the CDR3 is TGTGCCAGCAGTCGCAATCAATGGTCCTACAATGAGCAGTTCTTC.

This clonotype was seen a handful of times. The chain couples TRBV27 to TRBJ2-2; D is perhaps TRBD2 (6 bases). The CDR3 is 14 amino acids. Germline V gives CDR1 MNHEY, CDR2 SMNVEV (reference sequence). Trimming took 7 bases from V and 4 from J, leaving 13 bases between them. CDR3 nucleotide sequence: TGTGCCAGCACCCCGACCGGGGGCACCGGGGAGCTGTTTTTT. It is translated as CASTPTGGTGELFF.

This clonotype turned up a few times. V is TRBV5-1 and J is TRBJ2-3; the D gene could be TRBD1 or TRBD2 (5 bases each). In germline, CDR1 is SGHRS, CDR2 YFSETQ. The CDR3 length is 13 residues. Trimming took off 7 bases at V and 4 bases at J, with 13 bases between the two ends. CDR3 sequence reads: CASHEGLADTQYF. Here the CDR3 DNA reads TGCGCCAGCCACGAGGGGCTCGCAGATACGCAGTATTTT.

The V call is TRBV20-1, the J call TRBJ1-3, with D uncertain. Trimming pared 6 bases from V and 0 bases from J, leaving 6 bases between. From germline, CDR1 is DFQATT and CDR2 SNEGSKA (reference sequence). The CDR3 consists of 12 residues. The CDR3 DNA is TGCAGTGCCGTCAGCTCTGGAAACACCATATATTTT. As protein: CSAVSSGNTIYF.

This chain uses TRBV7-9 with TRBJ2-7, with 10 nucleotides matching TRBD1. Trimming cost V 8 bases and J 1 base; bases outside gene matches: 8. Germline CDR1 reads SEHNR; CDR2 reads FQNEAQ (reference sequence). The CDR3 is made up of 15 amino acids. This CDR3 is CASGGGQGSSYEQYF. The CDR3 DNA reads TGTGCCAGCGGAGGGGGACAGGGGTCTTCCTACGAGCAGTACTTC.

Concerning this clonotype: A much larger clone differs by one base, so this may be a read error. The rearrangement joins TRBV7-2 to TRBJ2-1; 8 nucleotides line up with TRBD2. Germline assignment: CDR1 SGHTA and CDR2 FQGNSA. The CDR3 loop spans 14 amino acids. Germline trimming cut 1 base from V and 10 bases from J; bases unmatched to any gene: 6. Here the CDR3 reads CASSLEGRGREQFF. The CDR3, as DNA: TGTGCCAGCAGCTTAGAGGGGCGCGGGAGGGAGCAGTTCTTC.

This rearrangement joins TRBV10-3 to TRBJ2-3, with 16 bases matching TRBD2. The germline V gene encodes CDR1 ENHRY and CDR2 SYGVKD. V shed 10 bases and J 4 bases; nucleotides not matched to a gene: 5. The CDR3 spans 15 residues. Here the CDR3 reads CATAGTSGRADTQYF. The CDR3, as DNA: TGTGCCACCGCCGGGACTAGCGGGAGGGCAGATACGCAGTATTTT.

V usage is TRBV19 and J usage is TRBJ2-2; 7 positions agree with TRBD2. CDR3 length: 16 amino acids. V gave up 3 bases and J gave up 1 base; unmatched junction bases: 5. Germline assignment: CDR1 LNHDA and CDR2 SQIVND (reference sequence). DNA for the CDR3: TGTGCCAGTAGTATGAGACCTAGCGGGAACACCGGGGAGCTGTTTTTT. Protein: CASSMRPSGNTGELFF.

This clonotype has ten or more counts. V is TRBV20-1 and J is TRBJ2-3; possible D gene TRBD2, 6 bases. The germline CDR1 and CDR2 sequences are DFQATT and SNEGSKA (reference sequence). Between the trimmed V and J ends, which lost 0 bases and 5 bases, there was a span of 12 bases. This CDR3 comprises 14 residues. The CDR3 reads CSARDFQAGDTQYF. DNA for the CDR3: TGCAGTGCTAGAGATTTCCAAGCGGGAGATACGCAGTATTTT.

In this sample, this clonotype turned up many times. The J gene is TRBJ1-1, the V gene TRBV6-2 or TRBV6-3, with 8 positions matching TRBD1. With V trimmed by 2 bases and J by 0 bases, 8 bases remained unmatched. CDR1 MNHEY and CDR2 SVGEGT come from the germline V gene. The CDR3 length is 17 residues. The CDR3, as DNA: TGTGCCAGCAGTTACATATTGGGGACAGGCATGAACACTGAAGCTTTCTTT. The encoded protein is CASSYILGTGMNTEAFF.

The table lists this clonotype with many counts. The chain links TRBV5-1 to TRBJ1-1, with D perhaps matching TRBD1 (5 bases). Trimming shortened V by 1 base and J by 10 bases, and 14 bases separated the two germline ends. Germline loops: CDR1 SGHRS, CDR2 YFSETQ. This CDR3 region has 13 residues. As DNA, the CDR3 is TGCGCCAGCAGCTTGAACGAGGGGATGGGAGCTTTCTTT. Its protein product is CASSLNEGMGAFF.

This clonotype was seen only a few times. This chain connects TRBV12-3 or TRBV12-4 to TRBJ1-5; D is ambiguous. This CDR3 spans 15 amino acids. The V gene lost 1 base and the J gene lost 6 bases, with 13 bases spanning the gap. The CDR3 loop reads CASSLGSQEGQPQHF. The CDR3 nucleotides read TGTGCCAGCAGTTTAGGGTCTCAAGAGGGTCAGCCCCAGCATTTT.

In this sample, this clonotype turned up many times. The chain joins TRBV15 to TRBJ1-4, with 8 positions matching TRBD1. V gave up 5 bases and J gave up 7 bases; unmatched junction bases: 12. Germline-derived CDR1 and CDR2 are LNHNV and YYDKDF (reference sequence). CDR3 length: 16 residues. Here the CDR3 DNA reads TGTGCCACCAGCGGTAGAACCGGACAGGGATCTGAAAAACTGTTTTTT. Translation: CATSGRTGQGSEKLFF.

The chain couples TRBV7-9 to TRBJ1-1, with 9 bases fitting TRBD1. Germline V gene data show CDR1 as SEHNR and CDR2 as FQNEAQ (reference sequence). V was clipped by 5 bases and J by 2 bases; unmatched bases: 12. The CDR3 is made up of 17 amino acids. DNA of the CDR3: TGTGCCAGCAGCCTCCGGGACAGGGAGGTGGGAAACACTGAAGCTTTCTTT. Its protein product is CASSLRDREVGNTEAFF. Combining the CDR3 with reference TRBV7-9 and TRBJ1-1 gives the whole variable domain DTGVSQNPRHKITKRGQNVTFRCDPISEHNRLYWYRQTLGQGPEFLTYFQNEAQLEKSRLLSDRFSAERPKGSFSTLEIQRTEQGDSAMYLCASSLRDREVGNTEAFFGQGTRLTVV.

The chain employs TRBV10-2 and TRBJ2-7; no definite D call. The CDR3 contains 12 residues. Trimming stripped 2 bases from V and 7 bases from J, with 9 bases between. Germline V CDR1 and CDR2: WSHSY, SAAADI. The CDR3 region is CASSEGRWEQYF. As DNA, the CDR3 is TGCGCCAGCAGTGAGGGGCGCTGGGAGCAGTACTTC.

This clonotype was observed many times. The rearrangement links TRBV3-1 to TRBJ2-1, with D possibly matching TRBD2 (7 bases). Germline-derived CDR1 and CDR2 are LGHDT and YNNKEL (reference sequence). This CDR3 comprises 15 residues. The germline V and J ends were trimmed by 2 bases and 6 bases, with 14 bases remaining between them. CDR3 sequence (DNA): TGTGCCAGCAGCCAAACGGGGGGCCGGGGCAATGAGCAGTTCTTC. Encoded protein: CASSQTGGRGNEQFF.

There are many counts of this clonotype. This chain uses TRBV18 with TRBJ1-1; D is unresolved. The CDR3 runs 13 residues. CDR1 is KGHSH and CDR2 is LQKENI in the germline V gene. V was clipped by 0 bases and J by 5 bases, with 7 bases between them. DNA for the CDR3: TGTGCCAGCTCACCACCCGGCTCTACTGAAGCTTTCTTT. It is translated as CASSPPGSTEAFF.

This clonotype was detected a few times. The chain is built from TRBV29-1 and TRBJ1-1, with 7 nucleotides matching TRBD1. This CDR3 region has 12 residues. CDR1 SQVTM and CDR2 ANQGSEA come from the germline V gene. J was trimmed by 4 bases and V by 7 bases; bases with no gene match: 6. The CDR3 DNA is TGCAGCGGGGCGACAGGGCGCACTGAAGCTTTCTTT. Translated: CSGATGRTEAFF.

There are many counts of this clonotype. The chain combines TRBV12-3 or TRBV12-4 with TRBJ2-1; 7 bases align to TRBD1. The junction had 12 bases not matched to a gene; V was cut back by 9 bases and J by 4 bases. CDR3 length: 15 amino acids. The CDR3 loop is CASRDRAIRYNEQFF. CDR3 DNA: TGTGCCAGTCGAGACAGGGCAATAAGGTACAATGAGCAGTTCTTC.

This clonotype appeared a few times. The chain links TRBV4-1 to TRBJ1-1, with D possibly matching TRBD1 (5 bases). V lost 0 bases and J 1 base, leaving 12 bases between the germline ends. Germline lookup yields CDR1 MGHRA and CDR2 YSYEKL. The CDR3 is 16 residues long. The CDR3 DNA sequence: TGCGCCAGCAGCCAAGACAGGGCTGTGGGGAACACTGAAGCTTTCTTT. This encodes CASSQDRAVGNTEAFF.